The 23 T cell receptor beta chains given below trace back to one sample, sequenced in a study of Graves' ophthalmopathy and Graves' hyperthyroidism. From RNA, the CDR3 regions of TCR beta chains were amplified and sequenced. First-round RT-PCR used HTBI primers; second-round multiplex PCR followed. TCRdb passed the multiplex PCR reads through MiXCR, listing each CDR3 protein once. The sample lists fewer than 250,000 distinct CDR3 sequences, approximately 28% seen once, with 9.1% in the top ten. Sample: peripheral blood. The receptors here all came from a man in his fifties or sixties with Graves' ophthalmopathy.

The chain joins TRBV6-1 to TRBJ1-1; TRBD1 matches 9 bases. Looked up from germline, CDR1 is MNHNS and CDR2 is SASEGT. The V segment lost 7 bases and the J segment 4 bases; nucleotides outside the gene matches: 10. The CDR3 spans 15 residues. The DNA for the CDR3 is TGTGCCAGCACCCTACAGGGGACAGGGAGCACTGAAGCTTTCTTT. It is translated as CASTLQGTGSTEAFF.

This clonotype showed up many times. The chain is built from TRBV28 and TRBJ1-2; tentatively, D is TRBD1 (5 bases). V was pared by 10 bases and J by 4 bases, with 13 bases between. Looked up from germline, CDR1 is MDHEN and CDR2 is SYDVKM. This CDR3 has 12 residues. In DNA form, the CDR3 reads TGTGCCATCGACGACAGTCTCTATGGCTACACCTTC. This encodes CAIDDSLYGYTF.

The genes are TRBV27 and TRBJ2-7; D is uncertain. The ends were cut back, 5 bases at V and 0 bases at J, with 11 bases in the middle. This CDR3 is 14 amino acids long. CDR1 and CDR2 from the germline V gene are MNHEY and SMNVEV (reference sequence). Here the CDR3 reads CASSPRTFSYEQYF. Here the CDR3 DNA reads TGTGCCAGCAGTCCCAGGACCTTCTCCTACGAGCAGTACTTC.

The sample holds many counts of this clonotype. CDR3 protein: CASSPGTSRYSPLHF. The CDR3 DNA reads as TGTGCCAGTAGTCCAGGGACATCGCGTTATTCACCCCTCCACTTT. This chain joins TRBV19 and TRBJ1-6, with D possibly matching TRBD1 (6 bases). Trimming pared 5 bases from V and 8 bases from J, leaving 16 bases between. The CDR3 has 15 residues. From germline, CDR1 is LNHDA and CDR2 SQIVND (reference sequence).

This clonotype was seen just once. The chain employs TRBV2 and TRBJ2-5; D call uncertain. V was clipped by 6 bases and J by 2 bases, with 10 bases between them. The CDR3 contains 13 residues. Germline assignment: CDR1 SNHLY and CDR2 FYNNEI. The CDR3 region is CASSDTTQETQYF. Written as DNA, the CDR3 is TGTGCCAGCAGCGATACCACGCAAGAGACCCAGTACTTC.

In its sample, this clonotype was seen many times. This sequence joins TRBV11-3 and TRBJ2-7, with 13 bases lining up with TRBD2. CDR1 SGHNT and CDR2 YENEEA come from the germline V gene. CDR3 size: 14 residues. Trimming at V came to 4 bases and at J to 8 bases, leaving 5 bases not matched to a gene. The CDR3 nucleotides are TGTGCCAGCAGCTGGACTAGCGGGAGCCACAAGCAGTACTTC. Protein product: CASSWTSGSHKQYF.

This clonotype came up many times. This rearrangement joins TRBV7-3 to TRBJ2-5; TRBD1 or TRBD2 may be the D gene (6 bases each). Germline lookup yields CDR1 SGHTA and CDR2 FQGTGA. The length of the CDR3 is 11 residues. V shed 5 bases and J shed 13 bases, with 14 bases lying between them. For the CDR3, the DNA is TGTGCCAGCAGCCCCGGGGGCGTTCTGTACTTC. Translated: CASSPGGVLYF.

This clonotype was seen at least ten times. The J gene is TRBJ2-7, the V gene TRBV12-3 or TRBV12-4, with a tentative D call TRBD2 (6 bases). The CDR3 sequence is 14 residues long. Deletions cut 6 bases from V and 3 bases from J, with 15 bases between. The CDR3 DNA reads TGTGCCAGCAGAGGCGGGGCTAGCAGCTACGAGCAGTACTTC. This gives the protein CASRGGASSYEQYF.

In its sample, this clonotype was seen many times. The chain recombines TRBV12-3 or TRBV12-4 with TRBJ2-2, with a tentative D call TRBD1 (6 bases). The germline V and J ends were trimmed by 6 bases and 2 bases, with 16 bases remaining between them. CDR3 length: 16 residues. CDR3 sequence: CASSTEDRFNTGELFF. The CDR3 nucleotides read TGTGCCAGCAGCACCGAGGACAGATTTAACACCGGGGAGCTGTTTTTT.

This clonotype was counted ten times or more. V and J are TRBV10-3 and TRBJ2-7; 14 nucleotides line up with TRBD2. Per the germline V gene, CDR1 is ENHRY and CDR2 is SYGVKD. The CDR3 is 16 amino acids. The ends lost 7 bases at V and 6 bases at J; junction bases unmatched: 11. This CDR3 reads CAIKSSGTSGSGEQYF. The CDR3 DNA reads TGTGCCATCAAATCATCTGGGACTAGCGGGAGCGGCGAGCAGTACTTC.

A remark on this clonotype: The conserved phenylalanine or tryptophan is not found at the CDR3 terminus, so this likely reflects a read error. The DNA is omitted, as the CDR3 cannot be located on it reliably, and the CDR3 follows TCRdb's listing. The CDR3 loop is CASSPDKVLYL. This sequence joins TRBV7-8 and TRBJ2-5. Per the germline V gene, CDR1 is SGHVS and CDR2 is FQNEAQ. The CDR3 length is 11 residues, termini included.

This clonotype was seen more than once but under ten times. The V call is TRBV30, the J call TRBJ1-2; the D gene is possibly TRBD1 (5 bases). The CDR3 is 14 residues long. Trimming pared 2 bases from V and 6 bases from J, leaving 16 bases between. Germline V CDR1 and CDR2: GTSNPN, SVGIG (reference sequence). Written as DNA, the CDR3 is TGTGCCTGGAGTCCCGGAAGGGGAACTCATGGCTACACCTTC. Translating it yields CAWSPGRGTHGYTF.

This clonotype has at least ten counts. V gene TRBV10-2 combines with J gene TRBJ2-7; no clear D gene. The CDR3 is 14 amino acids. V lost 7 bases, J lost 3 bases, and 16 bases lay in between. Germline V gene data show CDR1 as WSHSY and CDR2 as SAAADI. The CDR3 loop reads CASKKDGTLYEQYF. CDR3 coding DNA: TGCGCCAGCAAAAAGGACGGAACCCTCTACGAGCAGTACTTC.

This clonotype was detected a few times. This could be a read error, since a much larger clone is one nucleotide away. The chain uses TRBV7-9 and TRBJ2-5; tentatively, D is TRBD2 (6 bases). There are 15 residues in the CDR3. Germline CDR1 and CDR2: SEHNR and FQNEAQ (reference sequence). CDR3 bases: TGTGCCAGCAGTCTTCCCTCCGGGACTCAAGGGACCCAGTACTTC. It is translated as CASSLPSGTQGTQYF.

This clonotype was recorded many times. As DNA, the CDR3 is TGTGCCAGCAGTTACGGAGTCCCCGGAGAGACCCAGTACTTC. The encoded protein is CASSYGVPGETQYF. The chain joins TRBV6-5 to TRBJ2-5; D is uncertain. Trimming removed 2 bases at V and 4 bases at J, with 11 bases between. Germline V gene lookup returns CDR1 MNHEY and CDR2 SVGAGI. This CDR3 is 14 amino acids long.

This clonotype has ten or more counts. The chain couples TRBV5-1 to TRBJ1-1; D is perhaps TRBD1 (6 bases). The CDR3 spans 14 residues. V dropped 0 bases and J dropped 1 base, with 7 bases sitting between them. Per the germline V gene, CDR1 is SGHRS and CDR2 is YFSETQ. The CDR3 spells CASSLEGGNTEAFF. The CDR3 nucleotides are TGCGCCAGCAGCTTGGAAGGGGGGAACACTGAAGCTTTCTTT.

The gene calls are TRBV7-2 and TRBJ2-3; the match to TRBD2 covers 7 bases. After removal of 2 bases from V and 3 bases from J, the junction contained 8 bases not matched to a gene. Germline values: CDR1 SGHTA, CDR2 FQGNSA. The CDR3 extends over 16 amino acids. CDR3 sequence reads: CASSLTSGEVTDTQYF. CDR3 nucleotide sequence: TGTGCCAGCAGCTTAACGAGCGGGGAGGTGACAGATACGCAGTATTTT.

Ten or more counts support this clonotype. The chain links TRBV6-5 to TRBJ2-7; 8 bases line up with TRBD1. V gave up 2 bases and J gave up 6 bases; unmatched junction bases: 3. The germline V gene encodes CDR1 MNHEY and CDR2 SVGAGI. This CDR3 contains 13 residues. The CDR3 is CASSYGTGVEQYF. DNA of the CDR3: TGTGCCAGCAGTTACGGGACAGGCGTCGAGCAGTACTTC.

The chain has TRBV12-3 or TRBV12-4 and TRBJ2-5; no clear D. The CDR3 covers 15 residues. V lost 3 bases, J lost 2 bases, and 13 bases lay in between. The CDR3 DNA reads TGTGCCAGCAGTTTTGTTCCAGGAGCACAAGAGACCCAGTACTTC. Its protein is CASSFVPGAQETQYF.

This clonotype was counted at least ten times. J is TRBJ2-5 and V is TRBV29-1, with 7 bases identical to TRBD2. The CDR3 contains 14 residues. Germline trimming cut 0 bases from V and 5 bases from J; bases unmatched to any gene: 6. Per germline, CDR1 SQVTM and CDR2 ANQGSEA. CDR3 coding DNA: TGCAGCGTTGAAGATGGGGGGGATCGCGAGACCCAGTACTTC. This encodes CSVEDGGDRETQYF.

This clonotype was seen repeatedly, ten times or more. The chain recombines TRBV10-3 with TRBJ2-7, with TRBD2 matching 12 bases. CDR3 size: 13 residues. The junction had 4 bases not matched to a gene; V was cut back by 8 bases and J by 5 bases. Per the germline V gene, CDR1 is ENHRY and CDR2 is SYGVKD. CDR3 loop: CAIGGLAGNEQYF. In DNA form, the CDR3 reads TGTGCCATCGGGGGACTAGCGGGCAACGAGCAGTACTTC.

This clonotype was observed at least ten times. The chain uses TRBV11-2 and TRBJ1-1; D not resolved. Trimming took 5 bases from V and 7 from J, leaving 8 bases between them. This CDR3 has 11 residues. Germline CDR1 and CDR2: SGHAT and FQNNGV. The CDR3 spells CASSRVLEAFF. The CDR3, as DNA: TGTGCCAGCAGCCGCGTTCTTGAAGCTTTCTTT.

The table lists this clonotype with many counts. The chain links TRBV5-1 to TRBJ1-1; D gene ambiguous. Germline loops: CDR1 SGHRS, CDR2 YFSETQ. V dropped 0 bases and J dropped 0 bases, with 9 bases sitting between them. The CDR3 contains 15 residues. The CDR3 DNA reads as TGCGCCAGCAGCTTGGTTCCGGGCATGAACACTGAAGCTTTCTTT. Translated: CASSLVPGMNTEAFF.